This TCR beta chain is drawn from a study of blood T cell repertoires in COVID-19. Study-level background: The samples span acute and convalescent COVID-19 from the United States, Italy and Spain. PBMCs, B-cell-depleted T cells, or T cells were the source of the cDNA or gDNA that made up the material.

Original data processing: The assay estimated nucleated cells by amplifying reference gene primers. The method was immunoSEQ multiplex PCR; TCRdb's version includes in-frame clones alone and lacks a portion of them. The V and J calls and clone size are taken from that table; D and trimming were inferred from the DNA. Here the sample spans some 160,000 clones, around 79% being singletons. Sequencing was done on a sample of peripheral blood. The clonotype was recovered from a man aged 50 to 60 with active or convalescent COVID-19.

CDR3 region: CASSQDPTGGETQYF. The CDR3 DNA reads TGTGCCAGCAGCCAAGACCCAACGGGGGGGGAGACCCAGTACTTC. The gene calls are TRBV3-1 (or the pseudogene TRBV3-2) and TRBJ2-5, with TRBD2 matching 8 bases. The CDR3 runs to 15 residues. Germline lookup yields CDR1 LGHDT and CDR2 YNNKEL (reference sequence). V shed 0 bases and J 5 bases; nucleotides not matched to a gene: 5.